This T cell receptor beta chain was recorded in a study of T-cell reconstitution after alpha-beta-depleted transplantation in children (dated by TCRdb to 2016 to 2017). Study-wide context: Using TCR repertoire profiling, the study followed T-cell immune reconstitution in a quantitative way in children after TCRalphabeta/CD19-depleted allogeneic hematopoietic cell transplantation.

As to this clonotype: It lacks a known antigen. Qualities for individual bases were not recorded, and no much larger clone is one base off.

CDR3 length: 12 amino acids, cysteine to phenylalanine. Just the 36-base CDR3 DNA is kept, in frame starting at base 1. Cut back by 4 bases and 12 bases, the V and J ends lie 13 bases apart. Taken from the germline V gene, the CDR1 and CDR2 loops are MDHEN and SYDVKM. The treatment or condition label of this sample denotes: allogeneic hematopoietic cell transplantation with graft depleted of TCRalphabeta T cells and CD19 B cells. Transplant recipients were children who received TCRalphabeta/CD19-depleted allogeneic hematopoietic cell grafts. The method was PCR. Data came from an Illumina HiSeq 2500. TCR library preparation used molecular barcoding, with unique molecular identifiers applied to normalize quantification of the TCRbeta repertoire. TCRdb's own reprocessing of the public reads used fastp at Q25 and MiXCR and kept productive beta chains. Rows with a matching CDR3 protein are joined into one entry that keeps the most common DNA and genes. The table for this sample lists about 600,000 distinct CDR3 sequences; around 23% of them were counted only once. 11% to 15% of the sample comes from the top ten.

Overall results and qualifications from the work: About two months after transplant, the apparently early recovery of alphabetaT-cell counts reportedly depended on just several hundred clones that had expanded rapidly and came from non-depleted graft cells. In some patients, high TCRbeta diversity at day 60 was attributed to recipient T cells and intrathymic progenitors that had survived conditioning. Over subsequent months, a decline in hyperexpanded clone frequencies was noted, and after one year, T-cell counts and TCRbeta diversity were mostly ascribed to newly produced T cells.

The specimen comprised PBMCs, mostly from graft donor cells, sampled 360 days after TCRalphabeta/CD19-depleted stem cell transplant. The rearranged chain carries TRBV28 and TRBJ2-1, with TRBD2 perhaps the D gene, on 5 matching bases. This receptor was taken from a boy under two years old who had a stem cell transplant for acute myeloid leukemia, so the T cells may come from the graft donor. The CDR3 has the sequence CASSSGVLGQFF. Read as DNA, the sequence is TGTGCCAGCAGTTCCGGGGTTCTCGGGCAGTTCTTC.